This T cell receptor (beta chain) was captured by sequencing in a study of cytomegalovirus exposure and HLA in healthy donors. Background on the study: Earlier, about 180 million T cells were analyzed, and over 95 million unique TCR beta sequences were found among them.

Germline CDR1 reads SGHNT; CDR2 reads YYREEE (reference sequence). J was trimmed by 4 bases and V by 0 bases; bases with no gene match: 3. The CDR3 length is 15 residues. 13 Jbeta primers and 60 Vbeta primers were used for the PCR. Using immunoSEQ multiplex PCR, the repertoire was profiled, and TCRdb retains in-frame clones only, with some absent. This sample contains about 120,000 clones. With regard to this clone: The antigen remains unidentified.

Study-level findings and limits: Many donors carried some public TCRs, although rarity characterized most TCR sequences. Of the V segments, some could not be distinguished, including TRBV6-2 and TRBV6-3, and were excluded.

This TCR derives from a man under 40 in good health and CMV-seronegative. J is TRBJ2-1 and V is TRBV5-4; 8 positions match TRBD1. Sample: PBMCs. The DNA for the CDR3 is TGTGCCAGCAGCTTGGAGGACAGGGTTTACAATGAGCAGTTCTTC. This sequence encodes CASSLEDRVYNEQFF.